The source of this T cell receptor beta chain is a study of identical twins. Overall study results and limits: Clonotypes of the beta chain that were abundant in cord blood carried fewer insertions (memory repertoires showed none).

Concerning this clonotype: The antigen is undetermined.

Each CDR3 protein gets one entry after TCRdb re-called the 5' RACE reads with MiXCR. The table records some 440,000 distinct CDR3 sequences, 20% to 25% of them present only once. The germline gives CDR1 MNHEY, CDR2 SVGAGI. V dropped 3 bases and J dropped 6 bases, with 14 bases sitting between them. The CDR3 has 15 amino acids. These data also formed part of another study, on T cells expressing NK-cell markers.

This sequence joins TRBV6-5 and TRBJ2-2; unclear D gene. Sequenced material: CD4+ T cells sorted from blood. The sequence was collected from a woman between 18 and 30 years old in good health. In DNA, the CDR3 is TGTGCCAGCAGTTATCGCCTAGGTAACGCCGGGGAGCTGTTTTTT. Translation gives CASSYRLGNAGELFF.